The T cell receptor (beta chain) under discussion was sequenced for a study of identifying expanded T cells in peripheral blood. Broader study findings: Variance in clone template counts between two-week samples significantly increased with total template count across all healthy donors.

About this clone itself: The antigen is undetermined.

CDR3 length equals 14 residues. CDR1 MDHEN and CDR2 SYDVKM come from the germline V gene. Between the trimmed V and J ends, which lost 6 bases and 5 bases, there was a span of 15 bases. Assay: immunoSEQ multiplex PCR; the TCRdb copy retains only in-frame clones and omits some. The sample comprises over 90,000 clones, about 91% of which are singletons, and 14% rests with the top ten. The clonotype originates from a person between 18 and 75 years old in good health. The material sequenced was blood. The chain carries TRBV28 and TRBJ2-3; a weak D match, TRBD2 (6 bases). CDR3 region: CASSPFGAGDTQYF. In DNA, the CDR3 is TGTGCCAGCAGCCCTTTCGGAGCGGGAGATACGCAGTATTTT.